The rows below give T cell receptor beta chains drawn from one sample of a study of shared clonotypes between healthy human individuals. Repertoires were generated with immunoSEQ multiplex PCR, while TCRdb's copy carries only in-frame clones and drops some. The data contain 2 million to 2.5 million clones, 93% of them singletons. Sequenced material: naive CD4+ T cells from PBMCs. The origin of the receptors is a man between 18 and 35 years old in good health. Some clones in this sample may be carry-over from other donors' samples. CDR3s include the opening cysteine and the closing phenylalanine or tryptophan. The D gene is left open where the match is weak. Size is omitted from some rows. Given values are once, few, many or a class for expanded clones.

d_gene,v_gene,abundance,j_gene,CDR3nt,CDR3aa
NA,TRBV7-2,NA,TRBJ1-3,TGTGCCAGCAGCCGGCGTTGGGGATCTGGAAACACCATATATTTT,CASSRRWGSGNTIYF
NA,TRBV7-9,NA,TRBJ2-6,TGTGCCAGCAGCGAGTGGACTGGGGCCAACGTCCTGACTTTC,CASSEWTGANVLTF
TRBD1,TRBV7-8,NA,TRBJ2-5,TGTGCCAGCAGCCAACAGGGGGCGTCTGAGACCCAGTACTTC,CASSQQGASETQYF
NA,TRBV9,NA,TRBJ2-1,TGTGCCAGCAGCCCCAGGACTGATAACTCCTACAATGAGCAGTTCTTC,CASSPRTDNSYNEQFF
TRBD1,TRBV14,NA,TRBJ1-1,TGTGCCAGCAGCTCCTGGGACAGGGAGAACACTGAAGCTTTCTTT,CASSSWDRENTEAFF
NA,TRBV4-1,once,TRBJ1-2,TGCGCCAGCAGCCAGTCCAGAGGCTATGGCTACACCTTC,CASSQSRGYGYTF
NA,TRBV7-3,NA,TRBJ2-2,TGTGCCAGCAGCTTAACCGCGGCCGGGACCCGGTTAGGCGGGGAGCTGTTTTTT,CASSLTAAGTRLGGELFF
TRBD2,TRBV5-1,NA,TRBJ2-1,TGCGCCAGCAGCTTGGTTCTAGCGGGAGGGTTCGATGAGCAGTTCTTC,CASSLVLAGGFDEQFF
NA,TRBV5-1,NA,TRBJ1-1,TGCGCCAGCAGCACCCAGCAGGACACTGAAGCTTTCTTT,CASSTQQDTEAFF
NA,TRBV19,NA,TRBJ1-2,TGTGCCAGTAGTTTCGACCATACAGCTAACTATGGCTACACCTTC,CASSFDHTANYGYTF
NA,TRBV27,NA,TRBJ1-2,TGTGCCAGCAGGCTGACCATTAACTATGGCTACACCTTC,CASRLTINYGYTF
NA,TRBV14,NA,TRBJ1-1,TGTGCCAGCAGCCAAACGGACACCACTGAAGCTTTCTTT,CASSQTDTTEAFF
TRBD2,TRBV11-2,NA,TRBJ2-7,TGTGCCAGCAGCTCCTATAGCGGGAGTGGCGAGCAGTACTTC,CASSSYSGSGEQYF
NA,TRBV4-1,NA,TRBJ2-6,TGCGCCAGCAGCCAAACGACAGGGAGGAGATCCTCTGGGGCCAACGTCCTGACTTTC,CASSQTTGRRSSGANVLTF
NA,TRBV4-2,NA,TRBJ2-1,TGTGCCAGCAGCCAAGACAGGCAATCCTACAATGAGCAGTTCTTC,CASSQDRQSYNEQFF
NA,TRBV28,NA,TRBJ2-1,TGTGCCAGCACCGAGCGGATCTACTCCTACAATGAGCAGTTCTTC,CASTERIYSYNEQFF
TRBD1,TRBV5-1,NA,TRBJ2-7,TGCGCCAGCAGCCTCCGCTCGGGACAGCACTACGAGCAGTACTTC,CASSLRSGQHYEQYF
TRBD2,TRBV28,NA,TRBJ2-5,TGTGCCAGCAGTAGCGGGGGAGAGACCCAGTACTTC,CASSSGGETQYF
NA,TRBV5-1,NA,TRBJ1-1,TGCGCCAGCAGCGTCGGGAGCCGGGGGAACACTGAAGCTTTCTTT,CASSVGSRGNTEAFF
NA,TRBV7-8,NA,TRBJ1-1,TGTGCCAGCAGCTTGGGCTCCAGAACTGAAGCTTTCTTT,CASSLGSRTEAFF
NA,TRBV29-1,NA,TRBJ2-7,TGCAGCGCCCATCGATCGGGCAGGCGAGGCTACGAGCAGTACTTC,CSAHRSGRRGYEQYF
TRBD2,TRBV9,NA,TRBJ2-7,TGTGCCAGCAGCGTAGGGGCGGGAGTCTTCAACGAGCAGTACTTC,CASSVGAGVFNEQYF
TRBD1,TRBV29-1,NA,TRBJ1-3,TGCAGCGTTGAAAAAAACAGGGGAGGTACTGGAAACACCATATATTTT,CSVEKNRGGTGNTIYF
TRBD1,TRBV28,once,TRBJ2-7,TGTGCCAGCAGCTTAGGGGACAGGGTGTACGAGCAGTACTTC,CASSLGDRVYEQYF
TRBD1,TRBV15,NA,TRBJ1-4,TGTGCCACCAGCAGCAGGGGGCGGGTATATGAAAAACTGTTTTTT,CATSSRGRVYEKLFF
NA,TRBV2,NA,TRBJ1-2,TGTGCCAGCAGTGGGGGTACCTATGGCTACACCTTC,CASSGGTYGYTF
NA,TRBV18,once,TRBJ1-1,TGTGCCAGCTCACCATATAGCCCGGGGAACGAAGGTACGGCTTTCTTT,CASSPYSPGNEGTAFF
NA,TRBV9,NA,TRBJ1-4,TGTGCCAGCAGCGGTGAGGGTTTGGGTGAAAAACTGTTTTTT,CASSGEGLGEKLFF
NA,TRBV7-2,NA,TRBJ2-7,TGTGCCAGCAGCTTAAGATTGGGACTCGGGACTTCCTACGAGCAGTACTTC,CASSLRLGLGTSYEQYF
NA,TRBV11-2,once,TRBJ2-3,TGTGCCAGCAGCTTAGGTGAGGCCGTGAGTGAAGATACGCAGTATTTT,CASSLGEAVSEDTQYF
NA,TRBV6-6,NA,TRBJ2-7,TGTGCCAGCAGTTACGATACTGGGCGCTACGAGCAGTACTTC,CASSYDTGRYEQYF
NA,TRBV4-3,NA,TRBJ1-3,TGCGCCAGCAGCCAAACTACGAGCTCTGGAAACACCATATATTTT,CASSQTTSSGNTIYF
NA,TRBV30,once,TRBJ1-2,TGTGCCTGGAGTAGGGTGGGCCGAGACTATGGCTACACCTTC,CAWSRVGRDYGYTF
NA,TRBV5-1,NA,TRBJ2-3,TGCGCCAGCAGCTCGCCGGGACTCCCTACGACAGATACGCAGTATTTT,CASSSPGLPTTDTQYF
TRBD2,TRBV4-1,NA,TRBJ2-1,TGCGCCAGCAGCCAAGTGGGACTAGCGGGAGGGCCAGGCCTGGGCAATGAGCAGTTCTTC,CASSQVGLAGGPGLGNEQFF
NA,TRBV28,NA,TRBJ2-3,TGTGCCAGCAGCCTCGACAACACAGATACGCAGTATTTT,CASSLDNTDTQYF
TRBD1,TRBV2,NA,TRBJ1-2,TGTGCCAGCAGTGTACAGGGGGGCGGCTACACCTTC,CASSVQGGGYTF
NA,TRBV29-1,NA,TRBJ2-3,TGCAGCGTTGAGCGGACTAGCACAGATACGCAGTATTTT,CSVERTSTDTQYF
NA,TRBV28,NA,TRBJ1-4,TGTGCCAGCAGTTTAACGGGGGCGACTAATGAAAAACTGTTTTTT,CASSLTGATNEKLFF
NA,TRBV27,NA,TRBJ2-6,TGTGCCAGCAACGCGCGAGGGTCCGGGGCCAACGTCCTGACTTTC,CASNARGSGANVLTF
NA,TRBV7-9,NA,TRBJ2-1,TGTGCCAGCAGCTTAGGCCAAGGAGTCAATGAGCAGTTCTTC,CASSLGQGVNEQFF
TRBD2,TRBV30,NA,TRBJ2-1,TGTGCCTGGAGTGCTTACGGCCTAGCGGACTACAATGAGCAGTTCTTC,CAWSAYGLADYNEQFF
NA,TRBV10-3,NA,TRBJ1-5,TGTGCCATCAGCGTTGGACGGAGCAATCAGCCCCAGCATTTT,CAISVGRSNQPQHF
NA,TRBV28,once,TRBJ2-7,TGTGCCAGCAGTTTTGTGAACGAGCAGTACTTC,CASSFVNEQYF
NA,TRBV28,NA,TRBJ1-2,TGTGCCAGCAGTCTCGGTCGACGGTATGGCTACACCTTC,CASSLGRRYGYTF
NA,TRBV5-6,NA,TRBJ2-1,TGTGCCAGCAGTAAGGACAGAAACAATGAGCAGTTCTTC,CASSKDRNNEQFF
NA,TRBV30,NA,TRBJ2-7,TGTGCCTGGAGTGTACGGTGGCTGGAACTGTACTTC,CAWSVRWLELYF
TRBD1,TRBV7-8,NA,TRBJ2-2,TGTGCCAGCAGCTTGTACAGGGGGTTAACAGCTTGGGAGAACACCGGGGAGCTGTTTTTT,CASSLYRGLTAWENTGELFF